Listed below are T cell receptor beta chains from one sample, sequenced in a study of blood T cell dynamics during melanoma immunotherapy. Here immunoSEQ multiplex PCR was the method, and the copy in TCRdb shows in-frame clones only, minus some. The sample carries fewer than 11,000 clones, 88% recorded once. The specimen was blood, collected from a patient treated with checkpoint blockade. The receptors shown here come from a human donor with melanoma. Both conserved end residues are part of each CDR3. D genes are given only for firm matches. Clone size is not always given. Where it is, it says once, few, many or a class for expanded clones.

size	V	J	D	DNA	CDR3
.	TRBV30	TRBJ1-2	.	TGTGCCTGGAGTCCCACAGGCTACAGCTACACCTTC	CAWSPTGYSYTF
.	TRBV5-1	TRBJ2-2	TRBD2	TGCGCCAGCAGCTTGATGGGAGGGAGCACCGGGGAGCTGTTTTTT	CASSLMGGSTGELFF
.	TRBV30	TRBJ2-5	.	TGTGCCTGGAGAGTACGGGGAGTCCAAGAGACCCAGTACTTC	CAWRVRGVQETQYF
.	TRBV5-1	TRBJ2-7	TRBD1	TGCGCCAGCAGCTTTAGGACAGGCTTTTGGGAGCAGTACTTC	CASSFRTGFWEQYF
once	TRBV7-9	TRBJ2-3	.	TGTGCCAGCAGCTTAGACACCTCGGATACGCAGTATTTT	CASSLDTSDTQYF
.	TRBV19	TRBJ2-1	TRBD2	TGTGCCAGTGGGCTAGCGGGATCCTACAATGAGCAGTTCTTC	CASGLAGSYNEQFF
.	TRBV18	TRBJ1-1	TRBD1	TGTGCCAGCTCACTGACAGGGGGCTTGAAGGCTTTCTTT	CASSLTGGLKAFF
.	TRBV11-3	TRBJ2-7	TRBD1	TGTGCCAGCAGCTCACCGGACAGGGGCGCCGTCGACGAGCAGTACTTC	CASSSPDRGAVDEQYF
once	TRBV29-1	TRBJ1-4	TRBD1	TGCAGCGTTGAAAAGGGGGGACAGTCAAATGAAAAACTGTTTTTT	CSVEKGGQSNEKLFF
.	TRBV6-1	TRBJ1-4	.	TGTGCCAGCAGGGGGTTCTCAACTAATGAAAAACTGTTTTTT	CASRGFSTNEKLFF
.	TRBV6-5	TRBJ1-2	.	TGTGCCAGCAGTTATAGGGGTCGGCTTCAGGACTATGGCTACACCTTC	CASSYRGRLQDYGYTF
.	TRBV5-1	TRBJ2-1	TRBD1	TGCGCCAGCAGTTTCGGACAGGGCAATGAGCAGTTCTTC	CASSFGQGNEQFF
.	TRBV2	TRBJ2-3	.	TGTGCCAGCAAAACAGGCACGGGCACAGATACGCAGTATTTT	CASKTGTGTDTQYF
.	TRBV7-9	TRBJ2-1	.	TGTGCCAGCAGCCCTCGAGTCGACAATGAGCAGTTCTTC	CASSPRVDNEQFF
.	TRBV25-1	TRBJ1-2	.	TGTGCCAGCAGTGCGGGGGACTCCTATGGCTACACCTTC	CASSAGDSYGYTF
.	TRBV5-1	TRBJ1-1	.	TGCGCCAGCAGAAATTCAGGGGAGGCTGGCACTGAAGCTTTCTTT	CASRNSGEAGTEAFF
.	TRBV5-1	TRBJ1-2	.	TGCGCCAGCACCCCTGGTAGGGGGACTCATGGCTACACCTTC	CASTPGRGTHGYTF
.	TRBV30	TRBJ1-3	.	TGTGCCTGGAGTTCGACAGCTTACTCTGGAAACACCATATATTTT	CAWSSTAYSGNTIYF
once	TRBV5-1	TRBJ1-1	.	TGCGCCAGCAGCTTGTTAGGCGGTAACACTGAAGCTTTCTTT	CASSLLGGNTEAFF
.	TRBV7-9	TRBJ2-5	.	TGTGCCAGCACCGGGGCCAAGGAGACCCAGTACTTC	CASTGAKETQYF
once	TRBV19	TRBJ1-2	.	TGTGCCAGTAGTCGGGGGGGGATCTATGGCTACACCTTC	CASSRGGIYGYTF
once	TRBV11-2	TRBJ2-1	.	TGTGCCAGCAGCTTAGCCGCAGGGCCGTACAATGAGCAGTTCTTC	CASSLAAGPYNEQFF
.	TRBV27	TRBJ1-1	.	TGTGCCAGCAGTTGGGCAGGGACCAACACTGAAGCTTTCTTT	CASSWAGTNTEAFF
.	TRBV2	TRBJ1-1	.	TGTGCCAGCAGTGCGGGGACTGAAGCTTTCTTT	CASSAGTEAFF
.	TRBV4-2	TRBJ2-7	TRBD2	TGTGCCAGCAGCCTCATAGCGGGGGGCCTCTACGAGCAGTACTTC	CASSLIAGGLYEQYF
.	TRBV29-1	TRBJ2-2	.	TGCAGCGTTGAAAGGAAGAACACCGGGGAGCTGTTTTTT	CSVERKNTGELFF
.	TRBV5-6	TRBJ1-2	.	TGTGCCAGCAGCTCCAGCCCAGTCTATGGCTACACCTTC	CASSSSPVYGYTF
.	TRBV30	TRBJ1-1	TRBD1	TGTGCCTGGAGTCCACAGGGGCTGGGCACTGAAGCTTTCTTT	CAWSPQGLGTEAFF
.	TRBV11-2	TRBJ2-2	.	TGTGCCAGCAGCTTAGCTCTCACCGGGGAGCTGTTTTTT	CASSLALTGELFF
.	TRBV5-1	TRBJ2-2	TRBD1	TGCGCCAGCAGCCCTGGGACAGGGAACACCGGGGAGCTGTTTTTT	CASSPGTGNTGELFF
.	TRBV4-1	TRBJ1-2	.	TGCGCCAGCAGCCAAGGTGTGACAGAGAATGGCTACACCTTC	CASSQGVTENGYTF
.	TRBV30	TRBJ1-5	.	TGTGCCTGGAGTGTACAAAACAAGAATCAGCCCCAGCATTTT	CAWSVQNKNQPQHF
.	TRBV5-4	TRBJ1-4	.	TGTGCCAGCAGCATCGCCGCAACTAATGAAAAACTGTTTTTT	CASSIAATNEKLFF
.	TRBV21-1	TRBJ1-6	.	TGTGCCAGCAGCACCCCCCGGGACAGGGTTCCCAATTCACCCCTCCACTTT	CASSTPRDRVPNSPLHF
.	TRBV29-1	TRBJ2-1	.	TGCAGCGTTGGGAGGAGCTCCTACAATGAGCAGTTCTTC	CSVGRSSYNEQFF
.	TRBV15	TRBJ1-2	TRBD1	TGTGCCACCAGCAGTGGCAAGCATACAGGGGGGCAAGGCTACACCTTC	CATSSGKHTGGQGYTF
.	TRBV28	TRBJ2-1	TRBD1	TGTGCCAGCAGCCGGGACAGGGTCACAGAGGGGATCTTC	CASSRDRVTEGIF
.	TRBV25-1	TRBJ2-3	.	TGTGCCAGCAGTGATCTTCTACTTGATAGCACAGATACGCAGTATTTT	CASSDLLLDSTDTQYF
.	TRBV30	TRBJ1-5	.	TGTGCCTGGAGTAACAGGGCTGGCAATCAGCCCCAGCATTTT	CAWSNRAGNQPQHF
.	TRBV9	TRBJ1-6	.	TGTGCCAGCAGCGTAGGAGGGGTCGATAATTCACCCCTCCACTTT	CASSVGGVDNSPLHF
once	TRBV14	TRBJ1-1	.	TGTGCCAGCAGCCAGGGAATGAACACTGAAGCTTTCTTT	CASSQGMNTEAFF
few	TRBV11-2	TRBJ1-2	.	TGTGCCAGCAGCTTAGACCGGCAGGGGAACTATGGCTACACCTTC	CASSLDRQGNYGYTF
.	TRBV5-1	TRBJ2-1	.	TGCGCCAGCAGCTTGCCAGGGATGTACAATGAGCAGTTCTTC	CASSLPGMYNEQFF
.	TRBV2	TRBJ2-3	.	TGTGCCAGCACCCGGGGCACAGATACGCAGTATTTT	CASTRGTDTQYF
.	TRBV4-1	TRBJ1-4	.	TGCGCCAGCAGCCAAGAGGGGACTGGGGATGAAAAACTGTTTTTT	CASSQEGTGDEKLFF
.	TRBV6-1	TRBJ2-7	.	TGTGCCAGCAGTGAATTTGGGGGGTCCTACGAGCAGTACTTC	CASSEFGGSYEQYF
.	TRBV6-5	TRBJ2-1	.	TGTGCCAGCAGTTACAGCGGTAGCAGGGATGAGCAGTTCTTC	CASSYSGSRDEQFF
.	TRBV4-1	TRBJ2-3	TRBD2	TGCGCCAGCAGCTATAGCGGGCCAAGCACAGATACGCAGTATTTT	CASSYSGPSTDTQYF
once	TRBV7-9	TRBJ1-2	.	TGTGCCAGCAGCTCCTCCCGATGGTTTAACTATGGCTACACCTTC	CASSSSRWFNYGYTF
.	TRBV5-4	TRBJ2-2	.	TGTGCCAGCAGCTTGAATGGGGAGCTGTTTTTT	CASSLNGELFF
once	TRBV6-1	TRBJ1-2	TRBD1	TGTGCCAGCAGCGCAACCACAGGGGCCCACACCTTC	CASSATTGAHTF
.	TRBV27	TRBJ2-1	.	TGTGCCAGCAGTGATTACAATGAGCAGTTCTTC	CASSDYNEQFF
.	TRBV19	TRBJ2-1	TRBD2	TGTGCCAGTAGTAGGGGGACTACTTCCAATGAGCAGTTCTTC	CASSRGTTSNEQFF
.	TRBV2	TRBJ1-1	TRBD1	TGTGCCACCCTGATGGACAGGGCGAACACTGAAGCTTTCTTT	CATLMDRANTEAFF
.	TRBV5-1	TRBJ2-7	.	TGCGCCAGCAGTAGGGAAACTCCGCGGGGCGACGAGCAGTACTTC	CASSRETPRGDEQYF
.	TRBV2	TRBJ2-1	.	TGTGCCAGCATGAGAACGGGCACTGTCAACAATGAGCAGTTCTTC	CASMRTGTVNNEQFF
.	TRBV4-2	TRBJ1-6	.	TGTGCCAGCAGCCAAGACGCCACAGGGATCAATTCACCCCTCCACTTT	CASSQDATGINSPLHF
.	TRBV29-1	TRBJ1-1	.	TGCAGCGCCGACTCATGGCGGCTCAGCGCGAACACTGAAGCTTTCTTT	CSADSWRLSANTEAFF
.	TRBV19	TRBJ2-3	TRBD2	TGTGCCAGTAGTACCGAAACACTAGCGGGAGTATCAGATACGCAGTATTTT	CASSTETLAGVSDTQYF
.	TRBV28	TRBJ2-3	TRBD1	TGTGCCAGCAGCCTGAAGGGGGCCACAGATACGCAGTATTTT	CASSLKGATDTQYF